The sample holds many counts of the clone carrying this T cell receptor beta chain. Its specificity is not known. The read terminates 3 residues ahead of where the CDR3 ends, so the germline J gene completes it. Patients and controls were mostly of Caucasian heritage. This entry is derived from a study of T cell clonality in common variable immunodeficiency. The study, taken as a whole, reports: CVID subjects had higher TCRbeta clonality than healthy controls, most marked in about a third. The cause of increased CVID clonality remains unclear without subpopulation sequencing.

CVID and control samples used equivalent genomic DNA input. Some clones are missing from TCRdb's copy, which holds only in-frame ones; the method was immunoSEQ multiplex PCR. The sample includes roughly 79,000 clones, none of them occurring once. From germline, CDR1 is LNHDA and CDR2 SQIVND (reference sequence). V was shortened by 7 bases and J by 4 bases, with 14 bases between the two germline ends. The CDR3 extends over 14 amino acids. Sample: peripheral blood mononuclear cells. The chain couples TRBV19 to TRBJ1-3; D possibly corresponds to TRBD1 (6 bases). The TCR sequence derives from a person aged 18 to 75 in good health. The DNA read from the CDR3 is TGTGCCAGTAATCGGGACATCTCAGGAAACACC. Translation: CASNRDISGNT. The whole CDR3 sequence is CASNRDISGNTIYF.